This TCR beta chain was documented in a study of OX40 agonist ivuxolimab in advanced cancers. Study-wide context: Three patients got partial responses; one had hepatocellular carcinoma and two had cutaneous melanoma. Whole-study findings and limits: Among expanded peripheral T cells, antigen specificity went undetermined. Average numbers of expanded clones were greater in CD8+ T cells than in CD4+. There was clonal expansion of CD4+ and CD8+ blood T cells by week 6 at 0.1 to 3.0 mg/kg.

CDR1 SEHNR and CDR2 FQNEAQ come from the germline V gene (reference sequence). Trimming cost V 2 bases and J 3 bases, with 14 bases left between them. This CDR3 contains 15 residues. A remark on this clone: Its antigen is unidentified.

Measured with immunoSEQ multiplex PCR; TCRdb has only the in-frame clones, and not every one. The sample has about 55,000 clones, approximately 83% seen once. The genes are TRBV7-9 and TRBJ2-7; D gene unclear. This specimen was CD4+ or CD8+ T cells sorted from blood, taken in a trial of the OX40 agonist ivuxolimab. This clonotype was sampled from an adult with an advanced solid tumor such as melanoma, head and neck, liver or kidney cancer. For the CDR3, the DNA is TGTGCCAGCAGCTTAACGGTAGGAGTCGGCTACGAGCAGTACTTC. Protein sequence: CASSLTVGVGYEQYF.